The clone carrying this TCR beta chain was counted only a few times. What it binds is not known. The sample comes from a study of shared clonotypes between healthy human individuals. Study-level points and caveats: Only blood underwent sampling, and tissue repertoires likely differ.

Donors were healthy HIV-negative adults without recently reported acute infections or vaccinations. Each sample came from a Caucasian adult donor living in Nashville, Tennessee. The quantity of DNA used in unsorted PBMC replicate PCRs was about 0.3 ug, corresponding to tens of thousands of T cell genomes. Measured with immunoSEQ multiplex PCR; TCRdb has only the in-frame clones, and not every one. The profile covers some 470,000 clones, with about 79% appearing a single time and 10% to 15% taken by the ten largest. This CDR3 has 13 residues. V was trimmed by 9 bases and J by 1 base, leaving 12 bases between them. Germline loops: CDR1 MDHEN, CDR2 SYDVKM.

This receptor was identified in a woman aged 35 to 49 in good health. Some clones in this sample may be carry-over from other donors' samples. Sequencing was done on a sample of PBMCs. V is TRBV28 and J is TRBJ1-2; D remains ambiguous. CDR3 sequence reads: CASNRSFNYGYTF. The CDR3 DNA reads TGTGCCAGTAATCGCAGTTTTAACTATGGCTACACCTTC.